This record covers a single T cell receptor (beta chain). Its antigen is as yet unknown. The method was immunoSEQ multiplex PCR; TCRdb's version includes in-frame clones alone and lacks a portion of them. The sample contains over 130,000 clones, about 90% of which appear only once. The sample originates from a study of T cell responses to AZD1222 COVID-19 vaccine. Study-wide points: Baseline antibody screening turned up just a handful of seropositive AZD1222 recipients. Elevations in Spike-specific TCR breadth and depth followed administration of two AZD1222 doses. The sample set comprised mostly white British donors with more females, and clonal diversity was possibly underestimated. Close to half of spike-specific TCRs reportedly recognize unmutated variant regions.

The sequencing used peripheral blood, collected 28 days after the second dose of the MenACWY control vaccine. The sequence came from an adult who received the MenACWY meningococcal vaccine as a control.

The CDR3 reads CASSPEELDTQYF. In DNA form, the CDR3 reads TGCGCCAGCAGCCCCGAAGAGCTCGATACGCAGTATTTT. V gene TRBV4-1 combines with J gene TRBJ2-3; the D is unclear. CDR1 is MGHRA and CDR2 is YSYEKL in the germline V gene. V gave up 4 bases and J gave up 6 bases, with 11 bases separating them. The CDR3 runs to 13 residues.